A single sample gave rise to the 19 T cell receptor beta chains below, sequenced in a study of metastatic and nonmetastatic thyroid tumors. Prior to thyroid surgery, none of the patients had received any treatment. TCRdb ran MiXCR on the PCR reads. This sample carries roughly 83,000 clones, 15% of them seen once, and the ten largest clones take 3% to 4.5%. Source material: blood. The source is a female donor with papillary thyroid cancer or a benign thyroid nodule (not recorded which). Some clones in this sample may be carry-over from other donors' samples.

The genes are TRBV10-1 and TRBJ2-7; D remains ambiguous. Looked up from germline, CDR1 is WNHNN and CDR2 is SYGVQD (reference sequence). The CDR3 has 11 residues. Trimming removed 6 bases at V and 7 bases at J, with 10 bases between. CDR3 sequence: CASSDGGEQYF. The CDR3 region has the DNA TGCGCCAGCAGCGACGGCGGAGAGCAGTACTTC.

The chain is built from TRBV7-9 and TRBJ1-2; 8 bases line up with TRBD1. The ends lost 5 bases at V and 4 bases at J; junction bases unmatched: 3. The CDR3 runs to 13 residues. CDR1 is SEHNR and CDR2 is FQNEAQ in the germline V gene (reference sequence). Written as DNA, the CDR3 is TGTGCCAGCAGCATAGGGACAGGCTATGGCTACACCTTC. Translating it yields CASSIGTGYGYTF.

This rearrangement joins TRBV19 to TRBJ2-7, with TRBD1 matching over 7 bases. Germline CDR1 reads LNHDA; CDR2 reads SQIVND (reference sequence). Trimming removed 6 bases from V and 5 bases from J; junction bases left unmatched: 16. The CDR3 sequence is 16 residues long. The CDR3 DNA is TGTGCCAGTAGCAACCCCTCCGGGAAAGGGGGCCACGAGCAGTACTTC. This codes for CASSNPSGKGGHEQYF. The full variable domain, completed using reference TRBV19 and TRBJ2-7, is DGGITQSPKYLFRKEGQNVTLSCEQNLNHDAMYWYRQDPGQGLRLIYYSQIVNDFQKGDIAEGYSVSREKKESFPLTVTSAQKNPTAFYLCASSNPSGKGGHEQYFGPGTRLTVT.

Ten or more counts support this clone. The chain is built from TRBV7-8 and TRBJ2-7; TRBD1 matches at 8 bases. The CDR3 consists of 17 residues. Germline values: CDR1 SGHVS, CDR2 FQNEAQ. The junction had 10 bases not matched to a gene; V was cut back by 0 bases and J by 3 bases. The CDR3 region is CASSLALVPGGHYEQYF. The CDR3 region has the DNA TGTGCCAGCAGCTTAGCGCTCGTGCCAGGGGGCCACTACGAGCAGTACTTC. Full variable domain (rest looked up from reference TRBV7-8 and TRBJ2-7): GAGVSQSPRYKVAKRGQDVALRCDPISGHVSLFWYQQALGQGPEFLTYFQNEAQLDKSGLPSDRFFAERPEGSVSTLKIQRTQQEDSAVYLCASSLALVPGGHYEQYFGPGTRLTVT.

The sample holds a few counts of this clone. The chain uses TRBV20-1 and TRBJ2-7, with 7 nucleotides matching TRBD2. With 6 bases clipped from V and 7 bases from J, the junction kept 6 bases outside the gene matches. CDR3 size: 11 residues. CDR1 is DFQATT and CDR2 is SNEGSKA in the germline V gene (reference sequence). The CDR3 sequence: CSAGGWLEQYF. CDR3 in DNA: TGCAGTGCGGGGGGGTGGTTGGAGCAGTACTTC.

The chain is built from TRBV30 and TRBJ2-1; D might be TRBD2 (6 bases). Trimming took off 3 bases at V and 10 bases at J, with 22 bases between the two ends. The germline gives CDR1 GTSNPN, CDR2 SVGIG (reference sequence). The CDR3 runs to 15 residues. The CDR3 reads CAWRGTGGPGREQFF. CDR3 DNA: TGTGCCTGGAGGGGCACCGGGGGTCCAGGAAGGGAGCAGTTCTTC.

CDR3 residues: CASSDPLAGGNNEQFF. Written as DNA, the CDR3 is TGTGCCAGCAGCGACCCGTTAGCGGGAGGGAACAATGAGCAGTTCTTC. The chain joins TRBV11-2 to TRBJ2-1; 11 nucleotides align to TRBD2. CDR1 SGHAT and CDR2 FQNNGV come from the germline V gene. The CDR3 sequence is 16 residues long. Trimming removed 5 bases from V and 5 bases from J; junction bases left unmatched: 8.

This clone was detected a few times. A read error may produce the germline difference seen at one junction end. The chain joins TRBV15 to TRBJ2-7, with 8 bases matching TRBD2. The CDR3 is made up of 15 amino acids. Germline CDR1 reads LNHNV; CDR2 reads YYDKDF (reference sequence). The CDR3 DNA is TGTTCCACCAGCGGAGGGGGACTAGACTCCTACGAGCAGTACTTC. Translated, it gives CSTSGGGLDSYEQYF.

In this sample, this clone turned up a few times. The junction departs from the called germline gene at one end, perhaps through a read error. The V gene is TRBV6-2 or TRBV6-3, the J gene TRBJ1-5, with D maybe TRBD1 (6 bases). The CDR3 totals 17 residues. Germline lookup yields CDR1 MNHEY and CDR2 SVGEGT. CDR3 bases: TGTGCCATCAGTCCCCCCCTACAGGGTGCGTGGAAGCAGCCCCAGCATTTT. Amino acids: CAISPPLQGAWKQPQHF.

This clone was found many times. The same CDR3 can be traced to other DNA sequences in this sample. The J gene is TRBJ2-1, the V gene TRBV9; D remains unclear. Germline V CDR1 and CDR2: SGDLS, YYNGEE. V lost 0 bases and J 3 bases, leaving 4 bases between the germline ends. The CDR3 is 13 amino acids. CDR3 in amino acids: CASSVDSYNEQFF. The CDR3 DNA is TGTGCCAGCAGCGTAGACAGCTACAATGAGCAGTTCTTC.

This clone was seen a handful of times. It may be a read error: a sequence one base away is much more abundant. CDR3 nucleotide sequence: TGTGCCAGCAGCGCCTTGGGCGCGTCCGGGTGGGACGACCAGTACTTC. Protein sequence: CASSALGASGWDDQYF. The V gene is TRBV14, the J gene TRBJ2-7; D may correspond to TRBD1 or TRBD2 (5 bases each). CDR1 is SGHDN, CDR2 FVKESK, per germline. This CDR3 is built from 16 residues.

A note on this clone: This same CDR3 is encoded by further DNA sequences in the sample. The chain uses TRBV5-4 and TRBJ2-6, with D hard to call. The CDR3 runs 17 residues. CDR1 and CDR2 (germline): SGHNT, YYREEE (reference sequence). The V end lost 1 base, the J end lost 9 bases, and 20 bases lay between the germline ends. The CDR3, as DNA: TGTGCCAGCAGCTTGCTAACATCGCCACATTCGAACAACGTCCTGACTTTC. Encoded protein: CASSLLTSPHSNNVLTF.

This clone appeared a few times. The junction and the germline gene differ at one end; a read error may be behind it. The rearrangement links TRBV19 to TRBJ2-3; D is uncertain. Germline V gives CDR1 LNHDA, CDR2 SQIVND (reference sequence). This CDR3 comprises 13 residues. The CDR3 DNA is TGTGCCAGTAGTATACTACAGTCAGATACGCGGTATTTT. The encoded protein is CASSILQSDTRYF.

This clone was counted at least ten times. The genes are TRBV3-1 and TRBJ2-7; 12 bases fit TRBD2. Germline CDR1 reads LGHDT; CDR2 reads YNNKEL (reference sequence). The CDR3 runs 16 residues. V shed 4 bases, J shed 0 bases, and the junction held 4 bases outside the gene matches. The DNA for the CDR3 is TGTGCCAGCAGCCTCCGGACTAGCGGGGCCTCCTACGAGCAGTACTTC. Amino acid sequence: CASSLRTSGASYEQYF.

Comment on this clone: It may be a read error: a sequence one base away is much more abundant. This specimen includes other DNA sequences encoding the same CDR3. The chain couples TRBV20-1 to TRBJ2-6; D gene uncertain. Germline V gene lookup returns CDR1 DFQATT and CDR2 SNEGSKA (reference sequence). V was shortened by 5 bases and J by 0 bases, with 17 bases between the two germline ends. The CDR3 runs 17 residues. CDR3 protein: CSARQVGLSSGANVLTF. CDR3 coding DNA: TGCAGTGCTCGCCAAGTTGGCTTGTCCTCTGGGGCCAACGTCCTGACTTTC.

This clone was observed at least ten times. The chain combines TRBV6-1 with TRBJ2-3, with D possibly matching TRBD2 (6 bases). Trimming pared 5 bases from V and 5 bases from J, leaving 11 bases between. Germline loops: CDR1 MNHNS, CDR2 SASEGT. This CDR3 is 13 amino acids long. In DNA, the CDR3 is TGTGCCAGCAGTTGGGAGGAGAGAGATACGCAGTATTTT. Protein product: CASSWEERDTQYF.

V is TRBV20-1 and J is TRBJ1-1; 7 nucleotides match TRBD1. J lost 1 base, V lost 2 bases, and 10 bases had no gene match. Germline assignment: CDR1 DFQATT and CDR2 SNEGSKA (reference sequence). There are 16 residues in the CDR3. CDR3 bases: TGCAGTGCTAGACGGAAAGGGGGCGGTCAGAACACTGAAGCTTTCTTT. Residues: CSARRKGGGQNTEAFF.

This clone came up many times. The gene calls are TRBV28 and TRBJ1-2; D is perhaps TRBD1 (5 bases). The CDR3 is made up of 14 amino acids. Looked up from germline, CDR1 is MDHEN and CDR2 is SYDVKM. Trimming cost V 3 bases and J 8 bases, with 16 bases left between them. The CDR3: CASSLGTDFGGYTF. The DNA for the CDR3 is TGTGCCAGCAGTTTGGGGACGGACTTCGGGGGCTACACCTTC.

Turning to this clone: Within the sample, other DNA sequences also encode this same CDR3. The V gene is TRBV20-1, the J gene TRBJ2-3, with D perhaps matching TRBD2 (5 bases). Germline V CDR1 and CDR2: DFQATT, SNEGSKA (reference sequence). CDR3 size: 15 residues. Trimming pared 0 bases from V and 0 bases from J, leaving 10 bases between. The CDR3 spells CSARDEAGSTDTQYF. DNA of the CDR3: TGCAGTGCTAGAGATGAGGCGGGTAGCACAGATACGCAGTATTTT.